This record concerns one T cell receptor (beta chain) sequence. Germline CDR1 reads SEHNR; CDR2 reads FQNEAQ (reference sequence). CDR3 length equals 19 residues. V shed 5 bases, J shed 0 bases, and the junction held 16 bases outside the gene matches. The data originate from a study of shared T cell receptors in the human thymus. Libraries were prepared by immunoSEQ multiplex PCR; TCRdb keeps only in-frame clonotypes and omits some of them. The sample lists 700,000 to 750,000 clones, approximately 85% seen once, with around 0.01% in the top ten. Separately, the same data were catalogued under a study of human thymus T cells. Turning to that study: Finnish infants who were healthy and having corrective surgery for congenital heart defects made up the donors. Thymus specimens were resections from corrective heart surgery. Repertoires sampled from thymus and blood appeared biased in V and J gene usage. Related work showed strongly overlapping thymic repertoires across unrelated individuals.

The genes are TRBV7-9 and TRBJ2-1, with 7 bases matching TRBD1. The sample was thymocytes. The receptor was derived from a girl under two years old with a congenital heart defect. CDR3: CASSLGDSQPHLSYNEQFF. The CDR3 bases are TGTGCCAGCAGCCTAGGGGACAGCCAACCCCACCTCTCCTACAATGAGCAGTTCTTC.